The T cell receptor beta chain under discussion was sequenced for a study of vaccination and CD4 T cells after COVID-19. Study overall: Comprising six males and four females, the convalescent participants counted two Hispanic individuals among them. No peptide, an HIV-1 Nef pool, or a CEFX pool was what each control culture received.

Sequence data for DNA of cultured CD4+ T cells were generated by the Oncomine TCR Beta short-read assay. TCRdb used MiXCR to reprocess the PCR reads, holding one entry per CDR3 protein. Among about 15,000 distinct CDR3 sequences listed, about 55% were seen once. About this clonotype itself: Its antigen is unknown.

Germline CDR1 SGDLS, CDR2 YYNGEE. The J segment lost 7 bases and the V segment lost 4 bases, leaving 7 bases of the junction unmatched. CDR3 length: 14 residues. The treatment was: roughly 11-day PBMC culture with coronavirus spike peptide pools or control peptides (ViraFEST assay). ViraFEST grew antigen-specific T cells using peptide pools, then sequenced TCRs. Some 2 million PBMCs were grown per well alongside roughly 9.1 IU/ml IL-2 and about 9.9 ug/ml peptide pools. The sample consisted of CD4+ T cells from blood, cultured in vitro, taken before SARS-CoV-2 vaccination. The sequence was collected from a human donor who had recovered from COVID-19. The chain joins TRBV9 to TRBJ1-5, with TRBD1 identical over 8 bases. The CDR3 protein is CASSPTGVGQPQHF. CDR3 DNA sequence: TGTGCCAGCAGCCCGACAGGGGTTGGGCAGCCCCAGCATTTT.